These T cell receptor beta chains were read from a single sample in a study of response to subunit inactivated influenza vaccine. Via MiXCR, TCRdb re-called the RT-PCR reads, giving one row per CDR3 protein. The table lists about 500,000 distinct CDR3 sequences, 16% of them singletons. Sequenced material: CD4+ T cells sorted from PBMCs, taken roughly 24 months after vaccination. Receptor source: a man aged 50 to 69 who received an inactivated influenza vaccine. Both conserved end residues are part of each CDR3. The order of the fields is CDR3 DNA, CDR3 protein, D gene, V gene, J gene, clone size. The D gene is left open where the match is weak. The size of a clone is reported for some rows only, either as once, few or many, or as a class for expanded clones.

TGCAGTGCTGCCGGTGGGACTAGCGGGAGCATGGCCAAAAACATTCAGTACTTC	CSAAGGTSGSMAKNIQYF	TRBD2	TRBV20-1	TRBJ2-4	NA
NA	CASSSSGLAGNEQFF	NA	TRBV6-5	TRBJ2-1	many
TGTGCCAGCAGTCCCTTCAGCCACGAGCAGTACTTC	CASSPFSHEQYF	NA	TRBV12-3/TRBV12-4	TRBJ2-7	NA
TGTGCCAGCAGCCAAGCAGCAGGGGCAGGAGATACGCAGTATTTT	CASSQAAGAGDTQYF	NA	TRBV14	TRBJ2-3	few
TGTGCCAGCAAGGCGGGAGGCTATAATTCACCCCTCCACTTT	CASKAGGYNSPLHF	NA	TRBV12-3/TRBV12-4	TRBJ1-6	NA
TGTGCCAGCAGCCAGCCCCAGGGGGCGGGTGAGCAGTTCTTC	CASSQPQGAGEQFF	TRBD1	TRBV4-2	TRBJ2-1	NA
TGCAGTGCTCCCGACAGGGCTAGCGGGACATTCTTC	CSAPDRASGTFF	TRBD2	TRBV20-1	TRBJ2-1	few
TGTGCCAGCAGCCCAGTGGGCTACGAGCAGTACTTC	CASSPVGYEQYF	NA	TRBV12-3/TRBV12-4	TRBJ2-7	NA
TGCAGTGCTAGACTTTGGGGCCTCTCCTACGAGCAGTACTTC	CSARLWGLSYEQYF	NA	TRBV20-1	TRBJ2-7	NA
TGCAGCGGGGCCCCGACAGGGAACACTGAAGCTTTCTTT	CSGAPTGNTEAFF	NA	TRBV29-1	TRBJ1-1	NA
TGTGCCAGCAGCTTAACGGGGACTAGCGACTACAATGAGCAGTTCTTC	CASSLTGTSDYNEQFF	TRBD2	TRBV7-3	TRBJ2-1	few
TGTGCCATGTCAGGCTCTGGGGCCAACGTCCTGACTTTC	CAMSGSGANVLTF	NA	TRBV7-9	TRBJ2-6	NA
TGTGCCAGCAGTTACTCGAGTGGGCCCCTCCGTCAGCGGGAGAGGTACGAGCAGTACTTC	CASSYSSGPLRQRERYEQYF	TRBD2	TRBV6-2/TRBV6-3	TRBJ2-7	NA
TGCGCCAGCAGTCAATCGGTTGGGAACAATCAGCCCCAGCATTTT	CASSQSVGNNQPQHF	NA	TRBV23-1	TRBJ1-5	NA
TGTGCCAGCAGTTTTACACAGACTTATGGGCACAATGAGCAGTTCTTC	CASSFTQTYGHNEQFF	NA	TRBV6-5	TRBJ2-1	NA
TGTGCCAGCAGCCATCTCCCGGGAAGGGGCAAGAACGATGAGCAGTTCTTC	CASSHLPGRGKNDEQFF	NA	TRBV3-1	TRBJ2-1	NA
TGTGCCAGCAGCTACGGGACAGGGGGCGCCCCGGTGTTTTTT	CASSYGTGGAPVFF	TRBD1	TRBV7-9	TRBJ2-2	few
TGTGCCAGCAGCCAAGTCGGGACAGGGGAAGAGACCCAGTACTTC	CASSQVGTGEETQYF	TRBD1	TRBV4-2	TRBJ2-5	NA
TGTGCCAGCAGCATGGGACGGAGTAATGAGCAGTTCTTC	CASSMGRSNEQFF	NA	TRBV5-4	TRBJ2-1	NA
TGTGCCATCAGTGGGACAGGGGGCATAGATACGCAGTATTTT	CAISGTGGIDTQYF	TRBD1	TRBV10-3	TRBJ2-3	NA
TGCGCCAGCAGCTTCCAGGGTTGGGGAGAGACCCAGTACTTC	CASSFQGWGETQYF	NA	TRBV5-1	TRBJ2-5	few
TGTGCCAGCAATTTGGGCGGTTCGAACACCGGGGAGCTGTTTTTT	CASNLGGSNTGELFF	NA	TRBV12-3/TRBV12-4	TRBJ2-2	NA
TGCAGGAAGCGGTCGAGCTCCTACAATGAGCAGTTCTTC	CRKRSSSYNEQFF	NA	TRBV20-1	TRBJ2-1	NA
TGCAGTGCTAGATGGGCGGGAGGGCCGCAAACCGGGGAGCTGTTTTTT	CSARWAGGPQTGELFF	TRBD2	TRBV20-1	TRBJ2-2	NA
TGCAGTGCTTCAACAGGGGTGAGCAATCAGCCCCAGCATTTT	CSASTGVSNQPQHF	TRBD1	TRBV20-1	TRBJ1-5	once
TGTGCCAGCAGCTCGCCCATCCTAACTAGCGGGGATGAGCAGTTCTTC	CASSSPILTSGDEQFF	TRBD2	TRBV7-9	TRBJ2-1	few
TGTGCCACCAGTGATTTTAAGGACAGGGCCGACAATGAGCAGTTCTTC	CATSDFKDRADNEQFF	TRBD1	TRBV24-1	TRBJ2-1	few
TGTGCCAGCAGGCCGACAGGGGCCTACGAGCAGTACTTC	CASRPTGAYEQYF	TRBD1	TRBV12-3/TRBV12-4	TRBJ2-7	many
TGTGCCAGCAGCTACACGGTGGGGGCTGGCTATGGCTACACCTTC	CASSYTVGAGYGYTF	NA	TRBV7-2	TRBJ1-2	NA
TGTGCCAGCAGCGTAGACAGGTTGTCGGGCGAGCAGTACTTC	CASSVDRLSGEQYF	NA	TRBV5-6	TRBJ2-7	NA
TGCAGTGCCCAGGGGGGACAACACAATGAGCAGTTCTTC	CSAQGGQHNEQFF	NA	TRBV20-1	TRBJ2-1	NA
TGCGCCACCCCCGTGGGGGACTTAACCTACGAGCAGTACTTC	CATPVGDLTYEQYF	NA	TRBV5-1	TRBJ2-7	NA
TGCAGTGCTAGGCTAGCGGGGGGCTCCTACGAGCAGTACTTC	CSARLAGGSYEQYF	TRBD2	TRBV20-1	TRBJ2-7	NA
TGTGCCAGCAGTACTATCAGGGGGCGTGAAACTGAAGCTTTCTTT	CASSTIRGRETEAFF	TRBD1	TRBV27	TRBJ1-1	few
TGTGCCAGCAGCGTTACTTCCCCCACAGATACGCAGTATTTT	CASSVTSPTDTQYF	NA	TRBV9	TRBJ2-3	NA
TGTGCCAGCGCAGGGTCGCGGGGGAACTACAATGAGCAGTTCTTC	CASAGSRGNYNEQFF	TRBD2	TRBV2	TRBJ2-1	NA
TGTGCCAGCAGTTCCTTCGGGGGCCCAGGGGGGATCAATGAGCAGTTCTTC	CASSSFGGPGGINEQFF	NA	TRBV28	TRBJ2-1	few
TGTGCCAGCTCACTTACACAGGCGTCGAACTATGGCTACACCTTC	CASSLTQASNYGYTF	NA	TRBV18	TRBJ1-2	NA
TGTGCCAGCAGACAGGGTCATCCCTACGAGCAGTACTTC	CASRQGHPYEQYF	NA	TRBV6-1	TRBJ2-7	few
TGTGCCACCGCACCGGGCTCCTACAATGAGCAGTTCTTC	CATAPGSYNEQFF	NA	TRBV28	TRBJ2-1	NA
TGTGCCAGCACGTTGGGGGTGGATTACGAGCAGTACTTC	CASTLGVDYEQYF	NA	TRBV28	TRBJ2-7	many
TGTGCCAGCAGTTTCCCAGGGTCGGCTGAAGCTTTCTTT	CASSFPGSAEAFF	NA	TRBV6-5	TRBJ1-1	NA
TGTGCCAGCACTCAGGGCTTTGCCGGGGAGCTGTTTTTT	CASTQGFAGELFF	NA	TRBV12-3/TRBV12-4	TRBJ2-2	NA
TGTGCCAGCAGCCATGGAGATTCCAGCGGAGGAGAGACCCAGTACTTC	CASSHGDSSGGETQYF	NA	TRBV4-2	TRBJ2-5	NA
TGTGCCAGCAGCCACTTTGGGGGGGGTCCCCAAGAGACCCAGTACTTC	CASSHFGGGPQETQYF	TRBD2	TRBV14	TRBJ2-5	NA
TGCAGTGCGGGGCGTCGAGTGGATGAGCAGTTCTTC	CSAGRRVDEQFF	NA	TRBV20-1	TRBJ2-1	NA
TGTGCCAGTAGTTCCCGGGACAGGGGTAACAATGAGCAGTTCTTC	CASSSRDRGNNEQFF	TRBD1	TRBV19	TRBJ2-1	few
TGCGCCAGCAGTACAGGGATGGATGAAAAACTGTTTTTT	CASSTGMDEKLFF	NA	TRBV5-1	TRBJ1-4	few
TGCAGTGCTCGGAGGACAGGGGAGAGTGAAGCTTTCTTT	CSARRTGESEAFF	TRBD1	TRBV20-1	TRBJ1-1	few
TGTGCCAGCAGCCCCCTGGGACAGGCCTACGAGCAGTACTTC	CASSPLGQAYEQYF	TRBD1	TRBV7-6	TRBJ2-7	NA
TGTGCCAGCAGCTCAGGACAGGGGCCAGATACGCAGTATTTT	CASSSGQGPDTQYF	TRBD1	TRBV7-2	TRBJ2-3	many